This entry concerns a single TCR beta chain. TCRdb's table, derived via immunoSEQ multiplex PCR, lists solely in-frame clones and lacks some. The sample lists 150,000 to 200,000 clones, approximately 86% seen once, with approximately 2.4% in the top ten. This sample stems from a study of cytomegalovirus exposure and HLA in healthy donors. The junction had 11 bases not matched to a gene; V was cut back by 2 bases and J by 9 bases. The length of the CDR3 is 15 residues. Germline loops: CDR1 SGHKS, CDR2 YYEKEE (reference sequence). Input material: PBMCs. This sequence joins TRBV5-5 and TRBJ2-3, with TRBD2 identical over 8 bases. The TCR sequence derives from a woman under 30 in good health and CMV-seronegative. The CDR3 DNA sequence: TGTGCCAGCAGCTTCGAGCGGGGGCCTGGGGGGACGCAGTATTTT. It yields the protein CASSFERGPGGTQYF.